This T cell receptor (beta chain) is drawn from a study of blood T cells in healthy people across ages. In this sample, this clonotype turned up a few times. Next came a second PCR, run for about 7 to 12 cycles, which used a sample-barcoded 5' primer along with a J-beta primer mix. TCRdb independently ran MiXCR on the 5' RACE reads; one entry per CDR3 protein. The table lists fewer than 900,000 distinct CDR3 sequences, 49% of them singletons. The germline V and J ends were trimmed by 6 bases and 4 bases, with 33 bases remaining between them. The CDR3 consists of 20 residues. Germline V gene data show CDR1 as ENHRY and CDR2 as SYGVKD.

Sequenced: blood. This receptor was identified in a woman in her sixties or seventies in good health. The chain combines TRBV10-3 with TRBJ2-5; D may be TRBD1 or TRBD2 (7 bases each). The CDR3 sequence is CAISRKWDSPPTGEGETQYF. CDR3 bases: TGTGCCATCAGCCGAAAATGGGACAGCCCGCCGACCGGGGAGGGAGAGACCCAGTACTTC.